This T cell receptor beta chain was captured by sequencing in a study of persistence of HIV-infected CD4 T cells. Sequencing used immunoSEQ version 4 in survey mode. Clones were sequenced by immunoSEQ multiplex PCR, and TCRdb holds only the in-frame ones, with some missing. Among around 26,000 clones listed, around 67% were seen once. From germline, CDR1 is MNHEY and CDR2 SVGAGI. The CDR3 extends over 12 amino acids. The V gene lost 7 bases and the J gene lost 9 bases, with 14 bases spanning the gap. On this clone itself: Its specificity is not known.

Overlapping HIV-1 Gag 15-mer peptides at approximately 1 ug per peptide per mL were used. CD4+ T cells upregulating both CD40 ligand and CD69 were sorted as responding cells. The source is an adult man with HIV who was CMV-seropositive. The sequencing used CD4+ T cells sorted from PBMCs after roughly 18-hour stimulation, collected from a patient who received antiretroviral therapy. The rearrangement joins TRBV6-5 to TRBJ2-3, with D unresolved. The CDR3 is CASNTPVGTQYF. The CDR3 coding sequence is TGTGCCAGCAATACACCCGTGGGCACGCAGTATTTT.